This T cell receptor beta chain is drawn from a study of blood T cell repertoires in COVID-19. About the research overall: Donors in the United States, Italy and Spain gave samples during acute or convalescent COVID-19. In each case, the material was cDNA or gDNA derived from T cells, B-cell-depleted T cells, or PBMCs.

Unmatched junction bases numbered 9, after V lost 7 bases and J lost 6 bases. CDR3 size: 14 residues. Looked up from germline, CDR1 is GTSNPN and CDR2 is SVGIG (reference sequence). Enrollment of patients from Seattle took place during active infection, with longitudinal follow-up. Per the original methods: By means of reference gene primer amplification, nucleated cell counts were estimated. The data were produced by immunoSEQ multiplex PCR, yet TCRdb's version contains in-frame clones alone and is incomplete. V, J and clone size reflect that table, while D and trimming were determined from the DNA. This sample yields about 170,000 clones, of which 80% to 90% are seen a single time; approximately 14% belongs to the top ten.

The sequence was collected from a woman in her 70s with COVID-19, enrolled during active disease. Sequencing input: peripheral blood. The chain has TRBV30 and TRBJ2-7, with TRBD2 identical over 13 bases. Here the CDR3 DNA reads TGTGCCTTGGTTCCGGGGACTAGCGGGATCGAGCAGTACTTC. This sequence encodes CALVPGTSGIEQYF.